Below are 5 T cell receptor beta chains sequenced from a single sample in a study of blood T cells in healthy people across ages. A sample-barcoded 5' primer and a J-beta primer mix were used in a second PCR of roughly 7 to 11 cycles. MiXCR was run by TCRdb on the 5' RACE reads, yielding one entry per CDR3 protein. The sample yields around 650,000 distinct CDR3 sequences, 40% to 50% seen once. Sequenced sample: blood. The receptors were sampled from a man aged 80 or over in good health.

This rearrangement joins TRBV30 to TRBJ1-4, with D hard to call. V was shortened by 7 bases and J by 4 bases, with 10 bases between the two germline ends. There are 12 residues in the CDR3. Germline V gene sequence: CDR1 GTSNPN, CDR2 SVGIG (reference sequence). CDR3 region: CASGEVNEKLFF. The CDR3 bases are TGTGCCTCCGGAGAAGTTAATGAAAAACTGTTTTTT.

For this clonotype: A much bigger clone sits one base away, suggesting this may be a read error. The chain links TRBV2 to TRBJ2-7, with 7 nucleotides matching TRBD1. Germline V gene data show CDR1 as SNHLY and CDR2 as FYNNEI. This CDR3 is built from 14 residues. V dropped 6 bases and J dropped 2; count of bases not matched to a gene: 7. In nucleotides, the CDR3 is TGTGCCAGCAGGGGACAGCACATGACCTACGAGCAGTACTTC. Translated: CASRGQHMTYEQYF.

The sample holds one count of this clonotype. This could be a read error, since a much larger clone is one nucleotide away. In DNA, the CDR3 is TGTGCCAGCAGCCTCGAACAGGGCTTCTTCTATGGCTACACCTTC. Amino acid sequence: CASSLEQGFFYGYTF. The chain combines TRBV7-9 with TRBJ1-2; the D gene is possibly TRBD1 (6 bases). The CDR3 is made up of 15 amino acids. V shed 5 bases and J shed 4 bases, with 17 bases lying between them. From germline, CDR1 is SEHNR and CDR2 FQNEAQ (reference sequence).

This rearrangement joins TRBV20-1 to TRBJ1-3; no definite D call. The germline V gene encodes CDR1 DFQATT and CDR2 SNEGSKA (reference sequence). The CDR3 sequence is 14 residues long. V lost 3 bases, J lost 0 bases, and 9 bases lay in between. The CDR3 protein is CSASKQRSGNTIYF. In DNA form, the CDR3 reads TGCAGTGCTAGTAAGCAGCGCTCTGGAAACACCATATATTTT.

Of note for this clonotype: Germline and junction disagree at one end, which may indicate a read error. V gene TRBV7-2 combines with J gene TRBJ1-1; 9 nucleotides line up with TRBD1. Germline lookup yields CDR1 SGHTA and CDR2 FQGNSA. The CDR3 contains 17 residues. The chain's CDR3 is CASSLVGTGSRNTKAFF. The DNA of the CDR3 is TGTGCCAGCAGCTTAGTTGGGACAGGGAGTCGGAACACTAAAGCTTTCTTT.